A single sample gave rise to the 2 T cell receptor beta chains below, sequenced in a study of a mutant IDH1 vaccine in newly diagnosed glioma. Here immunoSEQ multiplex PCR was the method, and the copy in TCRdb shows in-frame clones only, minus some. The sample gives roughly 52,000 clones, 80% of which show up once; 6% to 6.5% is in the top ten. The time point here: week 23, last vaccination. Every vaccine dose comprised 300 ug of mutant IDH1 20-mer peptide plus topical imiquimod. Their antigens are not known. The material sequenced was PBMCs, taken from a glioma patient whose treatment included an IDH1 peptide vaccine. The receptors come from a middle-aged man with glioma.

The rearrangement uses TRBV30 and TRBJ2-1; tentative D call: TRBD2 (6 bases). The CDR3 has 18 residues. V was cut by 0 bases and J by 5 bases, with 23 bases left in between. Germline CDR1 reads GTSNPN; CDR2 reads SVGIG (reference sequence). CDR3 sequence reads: CAWSVRMGTASGDNEQFF. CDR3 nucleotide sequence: TGTGCCTGGAGTGTACGTATGGGAACGGCTTCGGGAGACAATGAGCAGTTCTTC.

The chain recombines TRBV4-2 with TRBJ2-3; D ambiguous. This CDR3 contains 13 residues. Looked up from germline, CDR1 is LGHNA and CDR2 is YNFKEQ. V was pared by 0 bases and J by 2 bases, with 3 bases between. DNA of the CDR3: TGTGCCAGCAGCCAAGATTCCACAGATACGCAGTATTTT. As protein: CASSQDSTDTQYF.